A selection of T cell receptor beta chains follows, all from one sample in a study of T-cell memory formation after mild COVID-19. TCRdb processed the 5' RACE reads anew with MiXCR; each CDR3 protein has one entry. Of some 15,000 distinct CDR3 sequences in the sample, roughly a fifth were seen once. Sequencing used PBMCs or a T cell subset sorted from them (not recorded which). These receptors were collected from an adult woman who had mild COVID-19 (a few samples of this study predate the infection). Cell type and time point are not known. Each CDR3 is given with its conserved first and last residue. Each record gives: J gene, D gene, V gene, clone size, CDR3 DNA, CDR3 protein. D genes are given only for firm matches. Not every row has a clone size; where given, it reads once, few, many or a size class.

TRBJ2-7 | NA | TRBV7-9 | many | TGTGCCAGCAGCTTAACGTCCCACAGTGGGAGCTCCTACGAGCAGTACTTC | CASSLTSHSGSSYEQYF
TRBJ2-1 | TRBD1 | TRBV24-1 | NA | TGTGCCACCAGTGATTATCAACCGACAGGGGATAGGAATGAGCAGTTCTTC | CATSDYQPTGDRNEQFF
TRBJ2-7 | NA | TRBV7-6 | many | TGTGCCAGCAGCTCCTCCGGACTTAAGTACGAGCAGTACTTC | CASSSSGLKYEQYF
TRBJ1-2 | NA | TRBV7-6 | many | TGTGCCAGCAGCCCCCCGGGGGGGCTGGCTGGCTACACCTTC | CASSPPGGLAGYTF
TRBJ2-7 | NA | TRBV4-1 | many | TGCGCCAGCAGCCCCAGGGGAGACGAGCAGTACTTC | CASSPRGDEQYF
TRBJ2-1 | NA | TRBV9 | many | TGTGCCAGCAGCGTAGGGGCGGATTTGTCCTACAATGAGCAGTTCTTC | CASSVGADLSYNEQFF
TRBJ2-7 | NA | TRBV7-2 | many | TGTGCCAGCAGCGGAGGGGGCGAGCAGTACTTC | CASSGGGEQYF
TRBJ1-4 | NA | TRBV12-3/TRBV12-4 | many | TGTGCCAGCAGCCCCGGACGCCGAGAAAAACTGTTTTTT | CASSPGRREKLFF
TRBJ1-1 | NA | TRBV5-1 | many | TGCGCCAGCAGCTTTAACGGGAAACACACTGAAGCTTTCTTT | CASSFNGKHTEAFF
TRBJ2-2 | NA | TRBV7-6 | many | TGTGCCAGCAGCCCCCGATTTAACACCGGGGAGCTGTTTTTT | CASSPRFNTGELFF
TRBJ2-5 | NA | TRBV7-2 | NA | TGTGCCAGCAGCTTAGGCCCCGCTACGAATAGGGAGACCCAGTACTTC | CASSLGPATNRETQYF
TRBJ2-1 | TRBD1 | TRBV5-1 | many | TGCGCCAGCAGCAGGGGACAGTCCCCCAATGAGCAGTTCTTC | CASSRGQSPNEQFF
TRBJ2-7 | NA | TRBV19 | many | TGTGCCAGTAGTTTGAAATCGACGGTCTACGAGCAGTACTTC | CASSLKSTVYEQYF
TRBJ1-1 | NA | TRBV5-1 | many | TGCGCCAGCAGCGCGGGGGTGATGAACACTGAAGCTTTCTTT | CASSAGVMNTEAFF
TRBJ2-7 | NA | TRBV27 | many | TGTGCCAGCAGTTTAGGGCCAGACCCTAACTACGAGCAGTACTTC | CASSLGPDPNYEQYF
TRBJ2-3 | NA | TRBV7-9 | many | TGTGCCAGCAGCTGGGCCCCTACCGCAGCGGCAGATACGCAGTATTTT | CASSWAPTAAADTQYF
TRBJ1-5 | NA | TRBV12-3/TRBV12-4 | many | TGTGCCAGCAGTTTAGGGGGCGAAGCGAGTCAGCCCCAGCATTTT | CASSLGGEASQPQHF
TRBJ1-1 | NA | TRBV20-1 | many | TGCAGTGCTAGCGGCGTCTGGTCAAACACTGAAGCTTTCTTT | CSASGVWSNTEAFF
TRBJ2-5 | TRBD2 | TRBV7-2 | many | TGTGCCAGCAGCTTTCCCCTAACTGGGACTAGCGAAGAGACCCAGTACTTC | CASSFPLTGTSEETQYF
TRBJ2-7 | NA | TRBV4-3 | many | TGCGCCAGCAGCCAAGATGTGCCCCGTTTAGCGCCGACCTACGAGCAGTACTTC | CASSQDVPRLAPTYEQYF
TRBJ1-2 | NA | TRBV6-5 | many | TGTGCCAGCAGTCCGGGTGGACTAGCGCGTCGCTACACCTTC | CASSPGGLARRYTF
TRBJ2-7 | NA | TRBV12-3/TRBV12-4 | NA | TGTGCCAGCACCTTGGGACCCCTGAACTCCTACGAGCAGTACTTC | CASTLGPLNSYEQYF
TRBJ1-2 | NA | TRBV7-8 | NA | TGTGCCAGCAGCTTTGGGCCGGCTCCTCATGGCTACACCTTC | CASSFGPAPHGYTF
TRBJ2-1 | NA | TRBV12-5 | many | TGTGCTAGTGGTTTTCACGTTCGGCATGAGCAGTTCTTC | CASGFHVRHEQFF
TRBJ2-1 | NA | TRBV19 | many | TGTGCCAGTAGTATAGTTAGCCTCTTCGTAAGCTCCTACAATGAGCAGTTCTTC | CASSIVSLFVSSYNEQFF
TRBJ1-5 | NA | TRBV24-1 | many | TGTGCCACCAGTGATTTGAGGGGACAGCCCCAGCATTTT | CATSDLRGQPQHF
TRBJ2-7 | NA | TRBV12-3/TRBV12-4 | many | TGTGCCAGCTCCCTGGGTAGCGAGCAGTACTTC | CASSLGSEQYF
TRBJ2-7 | TRBD2 | TRBV28 | many | TGTGCCAGCAGTTGGGGCGGGAGGTATAACGAGCAGTACTTC | CASSWGGRYNEQYF
TRBJ1-2 | NA | TRBV29-1 | many | TGCAGCGTTGACGGTCAGGACTATGGCTACACCTTC | CSVDGQDYGYTF
TRBJ2-7 | NA | TRBV19 | many | TGTGCCAGCACGGTCGGGACGGGAGACTACGAGCAGTACTTC | CASTVGTGDYEQYF
TRBJ1-1 | NA | TRBV18 | many | TGTGCCAGCTCCGTAGTGGGGGGGAACACTGAAGCTTTCTTT | CASSVVGGNTEAFF
TRBJ1-4 | NA | TRBV25-1 | many | TGTGCCAGCAGTCCGTACGGAGCAACTAATGAAAAACTGTTTTTT | CASSPYGATNEKLFF
TRBJ2-7 | NA | TRBV7-6 | many | TGTGCCAGCAGCTTATCGGGTCTGGCGGGAAACTACGAGCAGTACTTC | CASSLSGLAGNYEQYF
TRBJ2-3 | NA | TRBV12-3/TRBV12-4 | NA | TGTGCCAGCAGTTTAGTGGAAACGCAGTATTTT | CASSLVETQYF
TRBJ2-4 | NA | TRBV27 | many | TGTGCCAGCAGTTTATCAACCCCCGGGGAGTCTAAAAGGCTAGCCAAAAACATTCAGTACTTC | CASSLSTPGESKRLAKNIQYF
TRBJ2-1 | NA | TRBV10-3 | many | TGTGCCATGGGTCAATCGAATGAGCAGTTCTTC | CAMGQSNEQFF
TRBJ2-7 | NA | TRBV6-5 | NA | TGTGCCAGCACCGAAATCGGGGCAAACGAGCAGTACTTC | CASTEIGANEQYF
TRBJ2-7 | NA | TRBV11-2 | many | TGTGCCAGCAGCTGGGGGGCCGGGTCCGAGCAGTACTTC | CASSWGAGSEQYF